The 14 T cell receptor beta chains reported below all come from one sample, sequenced in a study of OX40 agonist ivuxolimab in advanced cancers. Method: immunoSEQ multiplex PCR; TCRdb's copy keeps in-frame clones and lacks some. Here the sample spans roughly 28,000 clones, roughly 87% being singletons. Specimen: CD4+ or CD8+ T cells sorted from blood, collected in a trial of the OX40 agonist ivuxolimab. The receptor source for this set is an adult with an advanced solid tumor such as melanoma, head and neck, liver or kidney cancer.

The chain uses TRBV5-4 and TRBJ2-5, with TRBD1 matching 9 bases. This CDR3 is built from 14 residues. J gave up 3 bases and V 3 bases, and 3 bases lay outside the gene matches. Germline assignment: CDR1 SGHNT and CDR2 YYREEE (reference sequence). The DNA of the CDR3 is TGTGCCAGCAGCTCGGGACAGGGTGAAGAGACCCAGTACTTC. This codes for CASSSGQGEETQYF.

The chain employs TRBV4-1 and TRBJ1-4; TRBD1 might be the D (5 bases). The CDR3 covers 14 residues. Trimming stripped 6 bases from V and 4 bases from J, with 12 bases between. Germline values: CDR1 MGHRA, CDR2 YSYEKL. CDR3 amino acids: CASSLDRLNEKLFF. The CDR3, as DNA: TGCGCCAGCAGTCTCGACAGACTTAATGAAAAACTGTTTTTT.

The genes are TRBV10-3 and TRBJ2-1, with TRBD1 as a possible D gene (6 bases). The V gene's germline CDR1 is ENHRY and CDR2 SYGVKD. Between the trimmed V and J ends, which lost 2 bases and 4 bases, there was a span of 15 bases. The CDR3 has 16 amino acids. CDR3 in DNA: TGTGCCATCAGTGAGGACACAGGGTTTCGGTACAATGAGCAGTTCTTC. It specifies CAISEDTGFRYNEQFF.

This chain links TRBV19 with TRBJ1-5; 11 bases agree with TRBD1. This CDR3 has 16 residues. The junction had 6 bases not matched to a gene; V was cut back by 4 bases and J by 4 bases. Germline V gene data show CDR1 as LNHDA and CDR2 as SQIVND (reference sequence). The CDR3 sequence is CASSNRDRGINQPQHF. The DNA for the CDR3 is TGTGCCAGTAGTAACAGGGACAGGGGGATTAATCAGCCCCAGCATTTT.

The chain couples TRBV4-2 to TRBJ2-1; 8 positions match TRBD2. J was trimmed by 4 bases and V by 4 bases; bases with no gene match: 9. The CDR3 runs 16 residues. CDR1 and CDR2 from the germline V gene are LGHNA and YNFKEQ. The CDR3 sequence: CASSPAQLAVYNEQFF. CDR3 nucleotides: TGTGCCAGCAGCCCCGCCCAACTAGCGGTTTACAATGAGCAGTTCTTC.

This clone is a singleton in its sample. The V and J genes are TRBV28 and TRBJ2-3, with D possibly being TRBD1 (6 bases). The V gene's germline CDR1 is MDHEN and CDR2 SYDVKM. The CDR3 loop spans 15 amino acids. Trimming removed 5 bases from V and 4 bases from J, with 16 bases in between. The CDR3 DNA is TGTGCCAGCAGTATCAGGGGAAGAAGGGCAGATACGCAGTATTTT. It translates to CASSIRGRRADTQYF.

This chain connects TRBV28 to TRBJ2-1; 11 bases fit TRBD2. The V and J ends lost 5 bases and 3 bases, in that order; junction bases with no gene match: 6. The CDR3 length is 16 residues. Germline V gives CDR1 MDHEN, CDR2 SYDVKM. CDR3 coding DNA: TGTGCCAGCAGTACTCCGACTAGCGGGATCTACAATGAGCAGTTCTTC. Translating it yields CASSTPTSGIYNEQFF.

The J gene is TRBJ2-2, the V gene TRBV28, with 8 bases matching TRBD2. CDR3 length: 20 amino acids. Trimming at V came to 4 bases and at J to 4 bases, leaving 20 bases not matched to a gene. Germline V gives CDR1 MDHEN, CDR2 SYDVKM. The CDR3 DNA sequence: TGTGCCAGCAGTTCCCCCTCGGGGGGGGAGCCACCGCGGGTCACCGGGGAGCTGTTTTTT. Translation: CASSSPSGGEPPRVTGELFF.

The gene calls are TRBV7-6 and TRBJ2-1, with D perhaps TRBD1 (6 bases). CDR1 SGHVS and CDR2 FNYEAQ come from the germline V gene. V lost 3 bases and J lost 5, with 11 bases in between. This CDR3 comprises 14 residues. CDR3: CASSLTGTNNEQFF. The CDR3 region has the DNA TGTGCCAGCAGCTTGACAGGCACCAACAATGAGCAGTTCTTC.

This clone is a singleton in its sample. This chain links TRBV7-2 with TRBJ2-7; possibly TRBD1 or TRBD2 for D (6 bases each). This CDR3 is built from 14 residues. The germline CDR1 and CDR2 sequences are SGHTA and FQGNSA. Trimming removed 0 bases at V and 5 bases at J, with 11 bases between. Here the CDR3 reads CASSLARGGNEQYF. CDR3 in DNA: TGTGCCAGCAGCTTAGCCAGGGGCGGGAACGAGCAGTACTTC.

The rearrangement joins TRBV2 to TRBJ1-3; D is perhaps TRBD1 (5 bases). The germline gives CDR1 SNHLY, CDR2 FYNNEI. The CDR3 sequence is 14 residues long. The V gene lost 6 bases and the J gene lost 4 bases, with 13 bases spanning the gap. The CDR3 DNA follows: TGTGCCAGCAGGGGGGGGATGAGCGGAAACACCATATATTTT. Its translation is CASRGGMSGNTIYF.

The chain employs TRBV4-1 and TRBJ2-7; 10 bases line up with TRBD2. The CDR3 totals 17 residues. Germline CDR1 MGHRA, CDR2 YSYEKL. V gave up 0 bases and J gave up 2 bases; unmatched junction bases: 7. In nucleotides, the CDR3 is TGCGCCAGCAGCCAAGACGAACTAGCGGGACTAACCTACGAGCAGTACTTC. It yields the protein CASSQDELAGLTYEQYF.

This chain links TRBV21-1 with TRBJ2-1; the D call TRBD2 from the table was never checked on the DNA. TRBV21-1 is a pseudogene locus. This CDR3 contains 19 residues. CDR3 coding DNA: TGTGCCAGCAGCACCGGGGGACTAGCGGGAGGGTCCTCCTACAATGAGCAGTTCTTC. This encodes CASSTGGLAGGSSYNEQFF.

This sequence joins TRBV27 and TRBJ1-6, with D perhaps TRBD1 (5 bases). V was cut by 8 bases and J by 4 bases, with 9 bases left in between. The germline V gene encodes CDR1 MNHEY and CDR2 SMNVEV (reference sequence). The CDR3 has 13 amino acids. CDR3 region: CASLGRYNSPLHF. CDR3 nucleotides: TGTGCCAGCCTGGGACGGTATAATTCACCCCTCCACTTT.